This TCR beta chain comes out of a study of shared clonotypes between healthy human individuals. CDR3 length: 15 amino acids. In germline, CDR1 is MGHRA, CDR2 YSYEKL. V was trimmed by 6 bases and J by 2 bases, leaving 14 bases between them. The data were produced by immunoSEQ multiplex PCR, yet TCRdb's version contains in-frame clones alone and is incomplete. This repertoire shows millions of clones, 85% to 95% found once; its top ten account for 0.1% to 0.15%. This clone was recorded at least ten times. This TCR derives from a man younger than 30 in good health. The sample comprised naive CD4+ T cells sorted from blood. Indicated subset: CD45RA+ positively selected. V and J are TRBV4-1 and TRBJ1-5; D call uncertain. CDR3 loop: CASSPFNAGNQPQHF. The DNA for the CDR3 is TGCGCCAGCAGTCCTTTCAACGCGGGCAATCAGCCCCAGCATTTT.